The subject of this entry is one T cell receptor beta chain. Its specific antigen is unknown. Per-base quality was not reported, and no clone a single base away is much larger than it. The Quick-DNA Microprep Kit was used to extract genomic DNA from the sorted cells. TCRbeta DNA was amplified with the immunoSEQ hsTCRbeta kit following the manufacturer's protocol. An Illumina MiSeq instrument was used to sequence the TCRbeta libraries. From the authors' description of their analysis: Once out-of-frame sequences had been removed, more than 2 million distinct TCRbeta sequences were left, which works out to an average of approximately 72,000 per individual. Each individual was scored using the number of around 180 previously reported CMV-associated TCRbeta sequences that the individual carried and the total number of productive distinct TCRbeta sequences. A beta-binomial model was reimplemented in Python, and scikit-learn random forests with default parameters were trained on US cohort data. Classifier performance on the Belgian cohort was reported as the median AUC with percentile confidence intervals calculated over 10,000 bootstrap iterations. Not all clones reach the TCRdb copy of this immuneACCESS table, which keeps in-frame sequences only. Checked studies attribute under half of the gap to unresolved V genes and leave the rest unexplained. Clonal size and the V and J genes are those of that table, whereas D and trimming came from the DNA. In all, the sample holds tens of thousands of clones, and 82% of those were seen once. Around 0.4% of the sample belongs to the ten largest clones.

V and J lose 4 bases and 9 bases, and a span of 15 bases separates them. CDR1 and CDR2, looked up from the germline V gene (reference sequence), are SEHNR and FQNEAQ. Inclusive of the bounding cysteine and phenylalanine, the CDR3 is 13 residues long. Left in the record is the CDR3 DNA by itself, 39 bases read in frame from the first base. Single viable CD3+CD4+CD8-CD45RO+ cells were sorted as memory CD4+ T cells on a FACSAria II. To determine CMV serostatus, a Roche Elecsys assay was used that detects serum IgG against CMV pp150, pp28, p38 and p52. Following thawing, total CD4+ T cells were enriched through positive selection using CD4 magnetic microbeads. Samples originated from another study that specifically interrogated the CD4+ T cell memory repertoire. Peripheral blood mononuclear cells were isolated and cryopreserved according to standard operating procedures, and serum was kept at -80 degrees C. CD3-PerCP (BW264/56), CD4-APC (RPA-T4), CD45RO-PE (UCHT1) and CD8-Pacific Orange (3B5) antibodies were used for staining, and non-viable cells were excluded with Sytox blue.

This entry comes from a study of memory CD4+ T cells and cytomegalovirus serostatus (dated by TCRdb to about 2019). Context from the whole study: The cohort comprised about 33 healthy Belgian adults, 9 CMV seropositive and about 25 CMV seronegative. The study sequenced CD4+ memory TCRbeta repertoires of a Belgian cohort with known cytomegalovirus serostatus to replicate a published TCR-based CMV serostatus classifier. General study outcomes and caveats: On the Belgian cohort, the classifier built on the original framework reached a median bootstrapped AUC of roughly 0.96, with a 95% CI of 0.76-1.00. Only CD4+CD45RO+ memory cells were sequenced, in contrast to the original study, in which naive and memory CD4+ and CD8+ populations were covered. The results were interpreted as suggesting that the CMV-associated TCR signature is largely present in the CD4+ memory repertoire. Among the 150 to 200 previously reported CMV-associated TCRbeta sequences, 60 to 85 showed up in the CD4+ memory repertoires, with each one found in between one and five individuals. For predicting CMV serostatus, the median bootstrapped AUC was approximately 0.95 using the original framework and over 0.9 using a US-trained random forest.

This sequence originates from an adult in good health and CMV-seronegative. The sample taken for sequencing was memory CD4+ T cells from blood. The rearrangement joined TRBV7-9 to TRBJ1-1; the D gene assignment is ambiguous. The sequenced DNA: TGTGCCAGCAGCTCTGGACCGCTTTTAAAAGCTTTCTTT. The resulting protein is CASSSGPLLKAFF.